Presented here are 11 T cell receptor beta chains from one specimen sequenced in a study of post-analysis software for immune sequencing data. Study-level results: Five or six TRBV segments, TRBV5-6, TRBV5-1 and TRBV20-1 among them, were found more frequent in patients than controls.

Unique molecular identifiers featured in each of the TCR beta cDNA libraries. Via MiXCR, TCRdb re-called the PCR reads, giving one row per CDR3 protein. This repertoire shows approximately 730,000 distinct CDR3 sequences, about 27% found once; its top ten account for approximately 0.6%. For these TCRs, the target antigens are not known. The sequenced material came from blood. These TCRs come from a girl between 10 and 17 years old with multiple sclerosis.

V and J are TRBV25-1 and TRBJ1-5, with unresolved D. Deletions cut 4 bases from V and 0 bases from J, with 7 bases between. Germline V gives CDR1 MGHDK, CDR2 SYGVNS. The CDR3 loop spans 14 amino acids. CDR3 bases: TGTGCCAGCAGTGGGGCGTATAGCAATCAGCCCCAGCATTTT. Translation: CASSGAYSNQPQHF.

V and J are TRBV20-1 and TRBJ2-1; 8 bases are a match to TRBD2. The CDR3 contains 15 residues. Germline V gene data show CDR1 as DFQATT and CDR2 as SNEGSKA (reference sequence). J gave up 4 bases and V 0 bases, and 5 bases lay outside the gene matches. Written as DNA, the CDR3 is TGCAGTGCTAGAGATGGGGCGGGGGGTTACAATGAGCAGTTCTTC. It translates to CSARDGAGGYNEQFF.

Only a few counts were recorded for this clonotype. The chain joins TRBV29-1 to TRBJ1-1; the D gene is possibly TRBD1 (6 bases). Germline CDR1 reads SQVTM; CDR2 reads ANQGSEA. CDR3 size: 13 residues. V dropped 4 bases and J dropped 8 bases, with 17 bases sitting between them. CDR3 region: CSVVGAGVGEAFF. CDR3 nucleotides: TGCAGCGTTGTGGGGGCTGGGGTTGGGGAAGCTTTCTTT.

This clonotype was counted a few times. The junction differs from germline at one of its ends, possibly a read error. V and J are TRBV3-1 and TRBJ1-2, with 8 bases that match TRBD1. The CDR3 spans 15 residues. Germline V gives CDR1 LGHDT, CDR2 YNNKEL (reference sequence). The CDR3, as DNA: TGTGCCAGCAGCTTATCCGGGACAGGAAACTCTGGCTACACCTTC. It yields the protein CASSLSGTGNSGYTF.

V gene TRBV29-1 combines with J gene TRBJ1-1; D not certain. The CDR3 totals 11 residues. The V gene's germline CDR1 is SQVTM and CDR2 ANQGSEA. Trimming stripped 7 bases from V and 6 bases from J, with 12 bases between. The CDR3 DNA sequence: TGCAGCGCTGTAGAAAGCGCTGAAGCTTTCTTT. This codes for CSAVESAEAFF. Full variable domain (rest looked up from reference TRBV29-1 and TRBJ1-1): SAVISQKPSRDICQRGTSLTIQCQVDSQVTMMFWYRQQPGQSLTLIATANQGSEATYESGFVIDKFPISRPNLTFSTLTVSNMSPEDSSIYLCSAVESAEAFFGQGTRLTVV.

This chain links TRBV20-1 with TRBJ2-3; TRBD1 is a possible D gene (6 bases). Trimming shortened V by 3 bases and J by 2 bases, and 12 bases separated the two germline ends. This CDR3 region has 14 residues. Germline values: CDR1 DFQATT, CDR2 SNEGSKA (reference sequence). CDR3 amino acids: CSASGRGPTDTQYF. Here the CDR3 DNA reads TGCAGTGCTAGCGGCAGGGGACCCACAGATACGCAGTATTTT.

In its sample, this clonotype was seen many times. This chain connects TRBV29-1 to TRBJ2-5, with a possible D match to TRBD2 (5 bases). This CDR3 contains 12 residues. Germline-derived CDR1 and CDR2 are SQVTM and ANQGSEA. Trimming took off 5 bases at V and 5 bases at J, with 12 bases between the two ends. In nucleotides, the CDR3 is TGCAGCGTTTCGGAGGTTCTTGAGACCCAGTACTTC. Translation: CSVSEVLETQYF. Full variable domain (missing parts from reference TRBV29-1 and TRBJ2-5): SAVISQKPSRDICQRGTSLTIQCQVDSQVTMMFWYRQQPGQSLTLIATANQGSEATYESGFVIDKFPISRPNLTFSTLTVSNMSPEDSSIYLCSVSEVLETQYFGPGTRLLVL.

In this sample, this clonotype turned up a few times. The rearrangement uses TRBV7-8 and TRBJ1-1; D is possibly TRBD1 (5 bases). The CDR3 is 14 residues long. The germline V and J ends were trimmed by 0 bases and 5 bases, with 10 bases remaining between them. The V gene's germline CDR1 is SGHVS and CDR2 FQNEAQ. The CDR3 is CASSLARRATEAFF. DNA for the CDR3: TGTGCCAGCAGCTTAGCGCGCAGGGCGACTGAAGCTTTCTTT.

Of note for this clonotype: An end of the junction differs from the germline gene, which may be a read error. The chain links TRBV20-1 to TRBJ2-6; the D call may be TRBD1 or TRBD2 (5 bases each). CDR3 size: 17 residues. Germline CDR1 DFQATT, CDR2 SNEGSKA (reference sequence). CDR3 in DNA: TGCAGTGCTAGAGATTACCCTCAGAGGGCTGGGGCCAACGTCCGGACTTTC. Its translation is CSARDYPQRAGANVRTF.

The V call is TRBV5-1, the J call TRBJ2-1; tentatively, D is TRBD1 (6 bases). The CDR3 sequence is 14 residues long. Germline lookup yields CDR1 SGHRS and CDR2 YFSETQ. The V gene lost 4 bases and the J gene lost 3 bases, with 11 bases spanning the gap. CDR3 in DNA: TGCGCCAGCAGCCCCCGGACAGACTACAATGAGCAGTTCTTC. This sequence encodes CASSPRTDYNEQFF.

This clonotype was seen a handful of times. The chain combines TRBV6-5 with TRBJ1-5; 7 nucleotides match TRBD1. V lost 6 bases and J lost 6; bases outside the gene matches: 2. The CDR3 totals 12 residues. Germline V CDR1 and CDR2: MNHEY, SVGAGI. For the CDR3, the DNA is TGTGCCAGCAGACAGGGGCGTCAGCCCCAGCATTTT. It specifies CASRQGRQPQHF.